A selection of T cell receptor beta chains follows, all from one sample in a study of CD8 T cells in Susac syndrome. TCRdb used MiXCR to reprocess the immunoSEQ multiplex PCR reads, holding one entry per CDR3 protein. The sample comprises about 300,000 distinct CDR3 sequences, roughly 85% of which are singletons, and approximately 0.2% rests with the top ten. Source material: CD8+ T cells from PBMCs. These receptors all stem from a human donor with multiple sclerosis. Each CDR3 is given with its conserved first and last residue. A D gene is named only where the DNA matches it firmly. The size of a clone is reported for some rows only, either as once, few or many, or as a class for expanded clones.

>.|TRBV27|TRBD2|TRBJ2-5
CASSLSPRLAGGGETQYF
TGTGCCAGCAGTTTATCCCCCCGACTAGCGGGAGGAGGGGAGACCCAGTACTTC
>.|TRBV6-5|.|TRBJ2-1
CASATGSSYNEQFF
TGTGCCAGTGCTACAGGGAGCTCCTACAATGAGCAGTTCTTC
>.|TRBV2|.|TRBJ2-5
CASSDRDTYQETQYF
TGTGCCAGCAGTGATAGGGACACCTACCAAGAGACCCAGTACTTC
>.|TRBV12-3/TRBV12-4|TRBD1|TRBJ2-1
CASRTTGGSYNEQFF
TGTGCCAGCAGAACGACAGGGGGATCCTACAATGAGCAGTTCTTC
>.|TRBV28|.|TRBJ1-1
CASSLKSGGNTEAFF
TGTGCCAGCAGTTTAAAGTCGGGCGGGAACACTGAAGCTTTCTTT
>.|TRBV12-3/TRBV12-4|.|TRBJ1-2
CASSPWEDDGYTF
TGTGCCAGCAGTCCCTGGGAGGACGATGGCTACACCTTC
>.|TRBV28|.|TRBJ1-2
CASSVFGGGSDGYTF
TGTGCCAGCAGCGTGTTCGGGGGAGGCTCCGATGGCTACACCTTC
>.|TRBV30|.|TRBJ2-7
CAWSAVNEQYF
TGTGCCTGGAGTGCAGTTAACGAGCAGTACTTC
>few|TRBV5-6|.|TRBJ2-5
CASSLAGAEETQYF
TGTGCCAGCAGCTTGGCGGGGGCGGAAGAGACCCAGTACTTC
>.|TRBV4-3|TRBD1|TRBJ2-7
CASSQERDSPYEQYF
TGCGCCAGCAGCCAAGAAAGGGACAGCCCCTACGAGCAGTACTTC
>few|TRBV4-1|.|TRBJ2-5
CASSSRDPGETQYF
TGCGCCAGCAGCTCCCGGGACCCGGGGGAGACCCAGTACTTC
>.|TRBV28|.|TRBJ2-5
CASGRYQETQYF
TGTGCCAGCGGGAGGTACCAAGAGACCCAGTACTTC
>.|TRBV27|.|TRBJ2-2
CASSLVVARGNTGELFF
TGTGCCAGCAGTTTAGTTGTAGCCAGGGGGAACACCGGGGAGCTGTTTTTT
>.|TRBV30|TRBD1|TRBJ2-1
CAWRGTGNEQFF
TGTGCCTGGAGGGGGACAGGGAATGAGCAGTTCTTC
>.|TRBV4-3|TRBD2|TRBJ2-5
CASSQRTSRLAGGETQYF
TGCGCCAGCAGCCAACGTACTAGTCGACTAGCCGGGGGAGAGACCCAGTACTTC
>once|TRBV29-1|.|TRBJ2-2
CSVEDSQTNTGELFF
TGCAGCGTTGAAGATTCGCAGACAAACACCGGGGAGCTGTTTTTT
>.|TRBV2|TRBD1|TRBJ2-1
CASSETPGQLYNEQFF
TGTGCCAGCAGTGAAACCCCGGGACAGCTCTACAATGAGCAGTTCTTC
>.|TRBV9|TRBD1|TRBJ2-7
CASSLAGTGTVYEQYF
TGTGCCAGCAGCCTCGCCGGGACGGGGACAGTCTACGAGCAGTACTTC
>.|TRBV11-1|.|TRBJ2-5
CASSLGGTLQETQYF
TGTGCCAGCAGCCTCGGAGGGACACTCCAAGAGACCCAGTACTTC
>.|TRBV20-1|TRBD2|TRBJ2-7
CSASSGSHEQYF
TGCAGTGCTAGTAGCGGGAGTCACGAGCAGTACTTC
>.|TRBV27|.|TRBJ1-2
CASSLPDRIRGYTF
TGTGCCAGCAGTTTACCAGACAGGATCCGAGGCTACACCTTC
>.|TRBV2|TRBD1|TRBJ1-5
CASSEAGGYNQPQHF
TGTGCCAGCAGTGAGGCAGGGGGATATAATCAGCCCCAGCATTTT
>.|TRBV28|.|TRBJ1-2
CASNVVRADGYTF
TGTGCCAGCAATGTGGTCAGGGCGGATGGCTACACCTTC
>.|TRBV20-1|.|TRBJ1-5
CSARDYSHSNQPQHF
TGCAGTGCTAGAGATTACAGCCATAGCAATCAGCCCCAGCATTTT
>.|TRBV28|TRBD2|TRBJ2-5
CASSPFLAGGSETQYF
TGTGCCAGCAGCCCCTTTCTAGCGGGAGGATCAGAGACCCAGTACTTC
>.|TRBV7-9|.|TRBJ2-5
CASTFTAVLQETQYF
TGTGCCAGCACCTTTACCGCCGTCCTCCAAGAGACCCAGTACTTC
>once|TRBV28|TRBD1|TRBJ1-4
CASSLSQGDEKLFF
TGTGCCAGCAGTTTATCCCAGGGGGATGAAAAACTGTTTTTT
>once|TRBV7-9|TRBD2|TRBJ2-1
CASSFGGVGLTSGYNEQFF
TGTGCCAGCAGCTTCGGAGGGGTTGGTTTGACTAGCGGGTACAATGAGCAGTTCTTC
>.|TRBV7-2|.|TRBJ2-7
CASSLGSVLYYEQYF
TGTGCCAGCAGCTTAGGGAGCGTCCTATACTACGAGCAGTACTTC
>.|TRBV20-1|TRBD1|TRBJ1-6
CSASRQTGGEWAYNSPLHF
TGCAGTGCTAGTCGCCAGACAGGGGGCGAATGGGCCTATAATTCACCCCTCCACTTT
>.|TRBV20-1|TRBD1|TRBJ2-7
CSAWGQISYEQYF
TGCAGTGCTTGGGGACAGATCTCCTACGAGCAGTACTTC
>.|TRBV19|.|TRBJ1-1
CASSIDLWADTEAFF
TGTGCCAGTAGTATAGATCTCTGGGCGGACACTGAAGCTTTCTTT
>.|TRBV12-3/TRBV12-4|TRBD2|TRBJ2-3
CASSSLAGAADTQYF
TGTGCCAGCAGTTCCCTAGCGGGAGCGGCAGATACGCAGTATTTT
>.|TRBV5-6|.|TRBJ2-1
CASSLGGNGEQFF
TGTGCCAGCAGCTTAGGTGGGAACGGCGAGCAGTTCTTC
>few|TRBV7-2|.|TRBJ2-7
CASSFDLATDPYEQYF
TGTGCCAGCAGCTTCGATTTAGCGACCGACCCCTACGAGCAGTACTTC
>.|TRBV27|.|TRBJ1-1
CASSPLPGTGEAFF
TGTGCCAGCAGCCCCCTCCCAGGTACAGGTGAAGCTTTCTTT